This T cell receptor (beta chain) was captured by sequencing in a study of T-cell memory formation after mild COVID-19. Using its own MiXCR run on the 5' RACE reads, TCRdb lists one record per CDR3 protein. The table lists over 150,000 distinct CDR3 sequences, roughly 23% of them singletons, with 23% in the top ten. This CDR3 has 14 amino acids. Germline CDR1 is SGDLS and CDR2 is YYNGEE. V gave up 4 bases and J gave up 6 bases, with 14 bases separating them. The rearrangement links TRBV9 to TRBJ2-1; D remains unclear. Sequencing was done on a sample of PBMCs or a T cell subset sorted from them (not recorded which). This clonotype originated in an adult woman who had mild COVID-19 (a few samples of this study predate the infection). Cell type and time point are not known. CDR3 in amino acids: CASSRAGVPNEQFF. As DNA, the CDR3 is TGTGCCAGCAGCCGAGCTGGGGTCCCCAATGAGCAGTTCTTC. Looking up the rest from reference TRBV9 and TRBJ2-1 gives the full variable domain: DSGVTQTPKHLITATGQRVTLRCSPRSGDLSVYWYQQSLDQGLQFLIQYYNGEERAKGNILERFSAQQFPDLHSELNLSSLELGDSALYFCASSRAGVPNEQFFGPGTRLTVL.